This TCR beta chain is from a study of blood T cell repertoires in COVID-19. Overall study context: Both acute and convalescent COVID-19 samples were obtained from the United States, Italy and Spain.

Authors' data handling: Cell counts per sample came from amplifying reference gene primers. The table came from immunoSEQ multiplex PCR; TCRdb's copy has only in-frame clones and leaves some out. V and J calls and clone size are those listed in that table; D and trimming were worked out from the DNA. The sample lists around 100,000 clones; roughly 87% were seen once. Trimming stripped 7 bases from V and 2 bases from J, with 15 bases between. Germline V gene sequence: CDR1 LNHDA, CDR2 SQIVND (reference sequence). The CDR3 contains 14 residues. Sequenced: peripheral blood. V gene TRBV19 combines with J gene TRBJ2-7; TRBD1 is a possible D gene (6 bases). The sequence derives from a man aged 50-60 years with active COVID-19. In DNA, the CDR3 is TGTGCCAGTACTCCAAGGGGGATCCCCTACGAGCAGTACTTC. Translating it yields CASTPRGIPYEQYF.